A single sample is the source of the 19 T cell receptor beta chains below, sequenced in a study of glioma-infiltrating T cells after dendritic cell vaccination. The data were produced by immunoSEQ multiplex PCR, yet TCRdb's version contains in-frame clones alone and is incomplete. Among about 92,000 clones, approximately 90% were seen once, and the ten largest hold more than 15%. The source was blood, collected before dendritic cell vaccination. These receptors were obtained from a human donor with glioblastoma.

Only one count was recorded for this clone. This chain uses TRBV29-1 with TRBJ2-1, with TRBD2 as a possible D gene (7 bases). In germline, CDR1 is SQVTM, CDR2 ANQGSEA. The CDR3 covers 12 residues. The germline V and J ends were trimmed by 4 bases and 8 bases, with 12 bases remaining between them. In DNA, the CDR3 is TGCAGCGTTGGGAGGGGGGGCGATGAGCAGTTCTTC. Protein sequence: CSVGRGGDEQFF.

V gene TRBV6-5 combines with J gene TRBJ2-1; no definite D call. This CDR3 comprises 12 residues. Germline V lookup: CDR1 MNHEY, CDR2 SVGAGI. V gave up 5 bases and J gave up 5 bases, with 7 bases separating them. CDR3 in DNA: TGTGCCAGCAGTAGACTTGACAATGAGCAGTTCTTC. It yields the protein CASSRLDNEQFF.

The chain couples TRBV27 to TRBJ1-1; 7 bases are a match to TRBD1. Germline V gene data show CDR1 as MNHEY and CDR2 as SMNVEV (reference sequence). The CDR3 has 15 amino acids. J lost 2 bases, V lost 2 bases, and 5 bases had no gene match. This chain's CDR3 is CASSLEGAVNTEAFF. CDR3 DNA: TGTGCCAGCAGTTTAGAGGGGGCGGTAAACACTGAAGCTTTCTTT.

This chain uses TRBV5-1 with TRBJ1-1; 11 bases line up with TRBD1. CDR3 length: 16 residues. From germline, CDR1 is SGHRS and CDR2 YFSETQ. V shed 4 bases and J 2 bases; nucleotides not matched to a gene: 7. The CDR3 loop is CASSGYGTGGNTEAFF. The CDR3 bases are TGCGCCAGCAGCGGATATGGGACAGGGGGAAACACTGAAGCTTTCTTT.

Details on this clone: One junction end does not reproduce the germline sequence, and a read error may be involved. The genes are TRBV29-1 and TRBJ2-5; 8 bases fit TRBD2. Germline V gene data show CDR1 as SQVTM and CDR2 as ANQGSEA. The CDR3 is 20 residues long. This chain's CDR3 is CSVEGSRAGVGREAQETQYF. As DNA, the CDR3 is TGCAGCGTCGAAGGAAGTAGGGCGGGGGTCGGGCGGGAGGCCCAAGAGACCCAGTACTTC.

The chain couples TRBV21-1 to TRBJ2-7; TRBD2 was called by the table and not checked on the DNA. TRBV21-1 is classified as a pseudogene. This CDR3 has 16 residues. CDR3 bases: TGTGCCAGCAGCAAGGGCCCCGGGACTAGTATCTACGAGCAGTACTTC. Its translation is CASSKGPGTSIYEQYF.

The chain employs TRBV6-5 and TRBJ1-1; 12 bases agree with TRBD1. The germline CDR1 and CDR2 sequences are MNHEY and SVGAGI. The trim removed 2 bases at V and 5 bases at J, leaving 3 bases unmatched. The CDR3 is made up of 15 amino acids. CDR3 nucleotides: TGTGCCAGCAGTTACGGGACAGGGGGCGCAACTGAAGCTTTCTTT. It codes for CASSYGTGGATEAFF.

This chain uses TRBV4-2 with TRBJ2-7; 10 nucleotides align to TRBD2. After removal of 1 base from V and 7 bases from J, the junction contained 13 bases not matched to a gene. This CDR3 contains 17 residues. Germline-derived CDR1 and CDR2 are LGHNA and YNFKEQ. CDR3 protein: CASSQVFLAGALEEQYF. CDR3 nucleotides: TGTGCCAGCAGCCAAGTCTTCCTAGCGGGAGCGTTGGAAGAGCAGTACTTC.

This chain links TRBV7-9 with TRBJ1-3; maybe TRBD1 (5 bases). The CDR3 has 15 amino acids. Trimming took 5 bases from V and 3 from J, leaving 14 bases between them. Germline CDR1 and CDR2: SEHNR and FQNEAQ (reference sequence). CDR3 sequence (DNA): TGTGCCAGCAGCAAAGCCCAGGGTTATGGAAACACCATATATTTT. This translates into CASSKAQGYGNTIYF.

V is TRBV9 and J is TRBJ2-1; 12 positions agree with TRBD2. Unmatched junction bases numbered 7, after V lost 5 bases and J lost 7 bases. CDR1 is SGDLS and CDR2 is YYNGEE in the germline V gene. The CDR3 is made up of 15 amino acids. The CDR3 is CASSRLAGDGNEQFF. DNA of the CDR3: TGTGCCAGCAGTCGACTAGCGGGAGACGGAAATGAGCAGTTCTTC.

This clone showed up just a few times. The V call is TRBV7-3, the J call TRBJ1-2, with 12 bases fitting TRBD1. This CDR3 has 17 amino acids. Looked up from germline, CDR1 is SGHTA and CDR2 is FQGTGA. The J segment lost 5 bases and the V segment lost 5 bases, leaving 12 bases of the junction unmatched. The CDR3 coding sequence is TGTGCCAGCAGCCCCCGGTCCGGGACAGGGGGCATGTATGGCTACACCTTC. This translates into CASSPRSGTGGMYGYTF.

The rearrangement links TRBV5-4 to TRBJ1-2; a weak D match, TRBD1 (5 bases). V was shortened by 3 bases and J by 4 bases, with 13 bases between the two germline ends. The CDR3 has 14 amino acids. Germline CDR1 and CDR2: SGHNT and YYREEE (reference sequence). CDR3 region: CASSSVGQSYGYTF. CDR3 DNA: TGTGCCAGCAGCTCCGTTGGACAAAGCTATGGCTACACCTTC.

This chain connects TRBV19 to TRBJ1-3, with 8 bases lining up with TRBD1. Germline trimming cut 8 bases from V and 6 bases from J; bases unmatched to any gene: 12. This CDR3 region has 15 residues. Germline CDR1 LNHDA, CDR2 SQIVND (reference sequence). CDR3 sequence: CASEGQGRDANTIYF. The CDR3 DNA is TGTGCCAGTGAAGGACAGGGAAGGGACGCAAACACCATATATTTT.

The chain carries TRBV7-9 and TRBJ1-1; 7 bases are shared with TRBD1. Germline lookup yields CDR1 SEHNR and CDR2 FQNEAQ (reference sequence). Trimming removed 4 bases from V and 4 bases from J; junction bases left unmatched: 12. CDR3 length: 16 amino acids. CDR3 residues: CASSSSQGGRGTEAFF. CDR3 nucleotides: TGTGCCAGCAGCTCCAGTCAGGGGGGAAGGGGCACTGAAGCTTTCTTT.

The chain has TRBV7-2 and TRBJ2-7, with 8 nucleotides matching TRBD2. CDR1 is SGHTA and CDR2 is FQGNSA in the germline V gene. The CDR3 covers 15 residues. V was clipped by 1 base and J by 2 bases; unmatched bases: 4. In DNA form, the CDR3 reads TGTGCCAGCAGCTTAGGGACTAGCAGCCCCTACGAGCAGTACTTC. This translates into CASSLGTSSPYEQYF.

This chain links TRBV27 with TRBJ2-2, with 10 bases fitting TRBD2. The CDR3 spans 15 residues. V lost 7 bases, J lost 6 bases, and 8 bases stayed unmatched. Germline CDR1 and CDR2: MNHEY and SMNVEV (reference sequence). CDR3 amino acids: CASKPAGGPSGELFF. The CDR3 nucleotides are TGTGCCAGCAAACCAGCGGGAGGGCCGTCCGGGGAGCTGTTTTTT.

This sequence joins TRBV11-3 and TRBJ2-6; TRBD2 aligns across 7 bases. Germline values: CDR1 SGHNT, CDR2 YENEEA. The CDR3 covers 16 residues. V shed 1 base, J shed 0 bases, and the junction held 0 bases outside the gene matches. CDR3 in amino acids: CASSLAGGSGANVLTF. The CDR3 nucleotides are TGTGCCAGCAGCTTAGCGGGAGGCTCTGGGGCCAACGTCCTGACTTTC.

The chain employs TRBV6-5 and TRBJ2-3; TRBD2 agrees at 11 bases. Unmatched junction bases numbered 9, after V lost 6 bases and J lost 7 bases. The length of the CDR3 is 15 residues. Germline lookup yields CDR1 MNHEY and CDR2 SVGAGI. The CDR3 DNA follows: TGTGCCAGCAGGACGACTAGCGGGAATGGTAATACGCAGTATTTT. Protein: CASRTTSGNGNTQYF.

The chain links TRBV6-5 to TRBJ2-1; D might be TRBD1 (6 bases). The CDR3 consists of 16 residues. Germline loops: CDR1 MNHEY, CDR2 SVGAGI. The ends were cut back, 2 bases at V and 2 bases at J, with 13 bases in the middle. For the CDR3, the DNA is TGTGCCAGCAGTTACCGTGGGGCAGGGGCCTACAATGAGCAGTTCTTC. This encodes CASSYRGAGAYNEQFF.